This record covers a single TCR beta chain. As yet, its antigen is unknown. CDR1 and CDR2 from the germline V gene are SGHVS and FQNEAQ. This CDR3 has 17 amino acids. V shed 4 bases and J shed 3 bases, with 20 bases lying between them. The source of the sample is a study of cytotoxic CD8 clonotypes in ibrutinib-treated CLL. Study summary: Of the patients, around 12 were relapsed/refractory, about 15 treatment-naive and about 17 IGHV unmutated. Response was recorded as partial in some 24 patients and complete in 2; at median approximately 65 months, around 14 remained remitted and approximately twelve had progressed.

Notes on the study in general: Contraction or stability on treatment was seen for public clonotypes, which were uncommon. Baseline clonality, above age-matched healthy donor levels, tracked circulating CD8+ T-cell counts.

Assay: immunoSEQ multiplex PCR; the TCRdb copy retains only in-frame clones and omits some. The repertoire holds 50,000 or so clones, less than 85% seen once, with approximately 20% in the top ten. This chain uses TRBV7-8 with TRBJ2-3; D tentatively fits TRBD1 or TRBD2 (5 bases each). This sequence originates from a human donor with chronic lymphocytic leukemia. Sample: PBMCs, taken after 24 months of ibrutinib treatment. As DNA, the CDR3 is TGTGCCAGCAGCTCCCGCTGGGAGCAGGGTATGACAGATACGCAGTATTTT. This gives the protein CASSSRWEQGMTDTQYF.